The clone carrying this T cell receptor (beta chain) appeared a few times. Its antigen remains unknown. The sample comes from a study of post-analysis software for immune sequencing data. Study-wide findings and caveats: Patients had higher frequencies than controls of about 5 TRBV segments, including TRBV5-6, TRBV5-1 and TRBV20-1.

Prepared libraries of TCR beta cDNA carried unique molecular identifiers. One entry per CDR3 protein, called by TCRdb with MiXCR from the PCR reads. The sample yields 350,000 to 500,000 distinct CDR3 sequences, over 30% seen once. Germline V gives CDR1 LGHNA, CDR2 YNFKEQ. V shed 0 bases, J shed 2 bases, and the junction held 5 bases outside the gene matches. The CDR3 is 18 residues long. The material sequenced was blood. The sequence came from a girl aged 2 to 9 with multiple sclerosis. The chain joins TRBV4-2 to TRBJ2-3; 13 bases map to TRBD2. CDR3 coding DNA: TGTGCCAGCAGCCAAGATCGGACTAGCGGGAGCTACACAGATACGCAGTATTTT. It specifies CASSQDRTSGSYTDTQYF.